A selection of T cell receptor beta chains follows, all from one sample in a study of shared clonotypes between healthy human individuals. Data came from immunoSEQ multiplex PCR; TCRdb stores just in-frame clones and leaves some out. The data contain roughly 2.6 million clones, around nine tenths of them singletons. Sample: naive CD4+ T cells sorted from blood. These receptors originate from a man aged 18 to 30 in good health. Each CDR3 is given with its conserved first and last residue. The D gene is left open where the match is weak. Expanded clones get a size class; other rows say once, few or many, or leave the size out.

size	V	J	length	D	CDR3	DNA
NA	TRBV19	TRBJ2-7	14	NA	CASSPRGPTGEQYF	TGTGCCAGTAGTCCCAGGGGTCCGACGGGGGAGCAGTACTTC
NA	TRBV9	TRBJ2-7	15	TRBD2	CASSPREGSAYEQYF	TGTGCCAGCAGCCCCCGGGAGGGATCAGCCTACGAGCAGTACTTC
NA	TRBV6-1	TRBJ1-4	16	NA	CASSEVRVRLSEKLFF	TGTGCCAGCAGTGAAGTCAGGGTTAGGTTGAGTGAAAAACTGTTTTTT
once	TRBV5-1	TRBJ2-2	15	NA	CASSFDRTNTGELFF	TGCGCCAGCAGCTTTGACAGGACCAACACCGGGGAGCTGTTTTTT
NA	TRBV7-2	TRBJ1-5	13	NA	CASSPRGGQPQHF	TGTGCCAGCAGCCCCAGGGGAGGACAGCCCCAGCATTTT
once	TRBV11-2	TRBJ1-6	16	NA	CASSPGPVLDASPLHF	TGTGCCAGCAGCCCCGGACCCGTCCTGGACGCTTCACCCCTCCACTTT
NA	TRBV4-3	TRBJ2-7	15	NA	CASSQVWGLGGEQYF	TGCGCCAGCAGCCAAGTTTGGGGCCTGGGCGGCGAGCAGTACTTC
NA	TRBV7-6	TRBJ2-5	12	NA	CASSLGQETQYF	TGTGCCAGCAGCTTAGGCCAAGAGACCCAGTACTTC
NA	TRBV19	TRBJ2-5	15	NA	CASSSSPLVRETQYF	TGTGCCAGTAGTTCCTCCCCCTTGGTAAGAGAGACCCAGTACTTC
NA	TRBV6-5	TRBJ1-6	13	NA	CASSRTAVSPLHF	TGTGCCAGCAGTCGGACTGCTGTTTCACCCCTCCACTTT
NA	TRBV19	TRBJ2-1	13	TRBD2	CASSSGLAGEQFF	TGTGCCAGTAGTTCGGGACTAGCGGGGGAGCAGTTCTTC
NA	TRBV2	TRBJ1-5	13	NA	CASSDPRGQPQHF	TGTGCCAGCAGTGACCCTAGGGGTCAGCCCCAGCATTTT
NA	TRBV14	TRBJ1-2	14	NA	CASSQVDRDHGYTF	TGTGCCAGCAGCCAAGTTGATAGGGATCATGGCTACACCTTC
NA	TRBV7-2	TRBJ1-1	13	NA	CASSLVGMDFAFF	TGTGCCAGCAGCTTAGTCGGGATGGATTTTGCTTTCTTT
NA	TRBV5-1	TRBJ1-3	13	NA	CASRDSSGNTIYF	TGCGCCAGCAGGGACAGCTCTGGAAACACCATATATTTT
NA	TRBV19	TRBJ1-3	16	NA	CASSMVGGTSGNTIYF	TGTGCCAGTAGTATGGTAGGGGGGACCTCTGGAAACACCATATATTTT
NA	TRBV10-3	TRBJ1-2	14	TRBD1	CAISESGRGDGYTF	TGTGCCATCAGTGAGTCGGGCAGGGGGGATGGCTACACCTTC
NA	TRBV19	TRBJ1-2	13	NA	CASSIEVGRAYTF	TGTGCCAGTAGTATTGAGGTCGGCAGGGCTTACACCTTC
once	TRBV29-1	TRBJ2-1	14	NA	CSVELAPPYNEQFF	TGCAGCGTTGAGCTAGCCCCTCCCTACAATGAGCAGTTCTTC
NA	TRBV15	TRBJ1-3	16	NA	CATSSRRGGTGNTIYF	TGTGCCACCAGCAGCCGCCGAGGGGGAACTGGAAACACCATATATTTT
once	TRBV19	TRBJ2-1	15	NA	CASSRVGSSYNEQFF	TGTGCCAGTAGTCGGGTGGGGAGCTCCTACAATGAGCAGTTCTTC
NA	TRBV29-1	TRBJ2-1	12	NA	CSVVGVTNEQFF	TGCAGCGTTGTCGGGGTTACGAATGAGCAGTTCTTC
NA	TRBV2	TRBJ2-7	14	TRBD1	CASNRDRGLGEQYF	TGTGCCAGCAACCGGGACAGGGGTTTAGGCGAGCAGTACTTC
NA	TRBV18	TRBJ1-1	16	NA	CASSLLDNTMNTEAFF	TGTGCCAGCTCACTACTGGACAATACGATGAACACTGAAGCTTTCTTT
NA	TRBV7-9	TRBJ1-4	15	TRBD1	CASSLAQGGNEKLFF	TGTGCCAGCAGCTTAGCACAGGGGGGAAATGAAAAACTGTTTTTT
NA	TRBV10-3	TRBJ2-2	15	NA	CAISDILPLAGELFF	TGTGCCATCAGTGATATACTCCCCCTCGCCGGGGAGCTGTTTTTT
NA	TRBV18	TRBJ2-2	17	TRBD1	CASSQIPGQGYTGELFF	TGTGCCAGCTCACAGATTCCGGGACAGGGGTACACCGGGGAGCTGTTTTTT
NA	TRBV18	TRBJ1-3	16	NA	CASSPPGGYAGNTIYF	TGTGCCAGCTCACCACCGGGGGGATATGCTGGAAACACCATATATTTT
NA	TRBV12-2	TRBJ1-1	16	NA	CASRSRTFPEDTEAFF	TGTGCAAGTCGCTCTAGGACTTTCCCGGAGGACACTGAAGCTTTCTTT
NA	TRBV6-5	TRBJ1-5	15	TRBD1	CASSYRAGGHQPQHF	TGTGCCAGCAGTTACCGGGCAGGGGGACATCAGCCCCAGCATTTT
NA	TRBV10-2	TRBJ1-2	17	NA	CASSESGGAHINYGYTF	TGCGCCAGCAGTGAGTCGGGAGGGGCGCATATTAACTATGGCTACACCTTC
NA	TRBV29-1	TRBJ1-1	14	NA	CSVKRTSQNTEAFF	TGCAGCGTTAAACGCACATCTCAGAACACTGAAGCTTTCTTT
NA	TRBV5-4	TRBJ2-1	15	TRBD1	CASSRTGYTYNEQFF	TGTGCCAGCAGCCGGACAGGGTATACCTACAATGAGCAGTTCTTC
NA	TRBV9	TRBJ2-6	17	NA	CASSVALGTSGANVLTF	TGTGCCAGCAGCGTAGCTCTGGGGACATCTGGGGCCAACGTCCTGACTTTC
NA	TRBV2	TRBJ1-1	13	NA	CASKKIMNTEAFF	TGTGCCAGCAAAAAGATTATGAACACTGAAGCTTTCTTT
NA	TRBV30	TRBJ1-2	16	NA	CAWSVPMKGSTYGYTF	TGTGCCTGGAGTGTACCAATGAAGGGCTCCACCTATGGCTACACCTTC